This T cell receptor beta chain emerged from a study of high-grade serous ovarian cancer treatment subgroups. Study-level background: Each sample yielded on average around 7,500 unique TCR beta rearrangements from 13,000 or so reads. Findings and limits, study-wide: TCR clonal relatedness correlated positively with neoantigen level. Different patients shared almost no repertoire; same-patient tumors shared roughly 0.095 to 0.85.

Data came from immunoSEQ multiplex PCR; TCRdb stores just in-frame clones and leaves some out. The sample comprises about 4,400 clones, 70% to 80% of which are singletons, and 5.5% rests with the top ten. Tumor samples were taken before definitive surgery or chemotherapy. Turning to this clone: The antigen is not known.

Sequencing input: tumor tissue. This TCR derives from a human donor with high-grade serous ovarian cancer.

The CDR3 DNA follows: TGCGCCAGCAGCCAAGATCTGGGGTCTGGGGCCAACGTCCTGACTTTC. It specifies CASSQDLGSGANVLTF. This chain joins TRBV4-1 and TRBJ2-6; D remains unclear. CDR1 is MGHRA, CDR2 YSYEKL, per germline. The CDR3 totals 16 residues. Trimming pared 0 bases from V and 1 base from J, leaving 7 bases between.